What follows are 4 T cell receptor beta chains derived from one specimen sequenced in a study of cytomegalovirus exposure and HLA in healthy donors. Researchers ran the PCR with 60 Vbeta and 13 Jbeta primers. Clones were sequenced by immunoSEQ multiplex PCR, and TCRdb holds only the in-frame ones, with some missing. The sample yields around 77,000 clones, about 80% seen once. The specimen sequenced was PBMCs. The receptors were sampled from a man aged 35 to 55 in good health and CMV-seronegative.

This sequence joins TRBV10-2 and TRBJ2-5; a weak D match, TRBD1 (5 bases). Gene TRBJ2-7 matches the end of the DNA better, so the J call may be wrong. CDR1 is WSHSY and CDR2 is SAAADI in the germline V gene. The CDR3 is made up of 13 amino acids. DNA of the CDR3: TGCGCCAGCAGTGAGGGACACCCCTACGAGCAGTACTTC. As protein: CASSEGHPYEQYF.

In its sample, this clone ranks as medium-sized. CDR3 nucleotides: TGTGCCAGCAACGCAGGATACACAGATACGCAGTATTTT. It specifies CASNAGYTDTQYF. The rearrangement joins TRBV11-2 to TRBJ2-3; D not resolved. CDR3 length: 13 amino acids. In germline, CDR1 is SGHAT, CDR2 FQNNGV. Deletions cut 7 bases from V and 2 bases from J, with 10 bases between. Drawing the rest from reference TRBV11-2 and TRBJ2-3, the complete variable domain is EAGVAQSPRYKIIEKRQSVAFWCNPISGHATLYWYQQILGQGPKLLIQFQNNGVVDDSQLPKDRFSAERLKGVDSTLKIQPAKLEDSAVYLCASNAGYTDTQYFGPGTRLTVL.

The J gene is TRBJ2-1, the V gene TRBV7-3, with 10 bases matching TRBD2. The germline gives CDR1 SGHTA, CDR2 FQGTGA. CDR3 length: 13 residues. After removal of 6 bases from V and 6 bases from J, the junction contained 2 bases not matched to a gene. CDR3 DNA: TGTGCCAGCAGAGCGGGGGGGACCAATGAGCAGTTCTTC. As protein: CASRAGGTNEQFF.

The V and J genes are TRBV6-1 and TRBJ2-5, with D perhaps TRBD1 (5 bases). The DNA end lines up better with TRBJ2-7; the J call may be wrong. CDR1 is MNHNS, CDR2 SASEGT, per germline. The CDR3 is 13 residues long. The CDR3 coding sequence is TGTGCCAGCACCCCCCAGGGCTCCTACGAGCAGTACTTC. It encodes CASTPQGSYEQYF.